In its sample, the clone carrying this TCR beta chain was seen many times. The antigen is unknown. The source of the sample is a study of post-analysis software for immune sequencing data. Whole-study results and caveats: Compared with controls, patients showed significantly lower normalized Chao1 diversity.

TCR beta cDNA libraries had unique molecular identifiers. MiXCR, applied by TCRdb to the PCR reads, yields one record per CDR3 protein. Of 350,000 to 500,000 distinct CDR3 sequences listed, approximately 37% are singletons. The clonotype was recovered from a girl aged 2 to 9 with multiple sclerosis. Source material: blood.

The CDR3 sequence: CASSQVPGLASYEQYF. The CDR3 DNA sequence: TGCGCCAGCAGCCAGGTACCGGGACTAGCCTCCTACGAGCAGTACTTC. This chain uses TRBV4-1 with TRBJ2-7; 9 bases fit TRBD2. This CDR3 is built from 16 residues. Trimming at V came to 3 bases and at J to 0 bases, leaving 6 bases not matched to a gene. Germline CDR1 is MGHRA and CDR2 is YSYEKL.